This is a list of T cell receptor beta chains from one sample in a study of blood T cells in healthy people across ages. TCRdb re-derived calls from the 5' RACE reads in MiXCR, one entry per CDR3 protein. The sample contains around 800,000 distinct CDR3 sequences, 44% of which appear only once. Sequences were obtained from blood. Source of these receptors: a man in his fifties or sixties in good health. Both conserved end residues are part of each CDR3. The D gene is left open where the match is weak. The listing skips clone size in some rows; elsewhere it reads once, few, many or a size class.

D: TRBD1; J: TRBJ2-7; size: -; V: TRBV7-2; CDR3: CASTWPDRASYEQYF; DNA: TGTGCCAGCACCTGGCCGGACAGGGCTTCCTACGAGCAGTACTTC
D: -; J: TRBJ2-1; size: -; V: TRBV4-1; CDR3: CASSQVGVGSYNEQFF; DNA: TGCGCCAGCAGCCAAGTCGGGGTAGGCTCCTACAATGAGCAGTTCTTC
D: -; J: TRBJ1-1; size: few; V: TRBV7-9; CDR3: CASSLANGGNTEAFF; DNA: TGTGCCAGCAGCCTAGCAAATGGAGGGAACACTGAAGCTTTCTTT
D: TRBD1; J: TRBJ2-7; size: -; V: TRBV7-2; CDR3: CASSVEGARGREQYF; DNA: TGTGCCAGCAGCGTCGAGGGGGCCAGGGGTCGCGAGCAGTACTTC
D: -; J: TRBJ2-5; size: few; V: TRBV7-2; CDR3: CASAPSGEETQYF; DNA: TGTGCCAGCGCCCCTTCGGGGGAAGAGACCCAGTACTTC
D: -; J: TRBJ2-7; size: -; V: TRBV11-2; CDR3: CASSIGRILDNEQYF; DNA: TGTGCCAGCAGCATAGGACGGATCTTGGACAACGAGCAGTACTTC
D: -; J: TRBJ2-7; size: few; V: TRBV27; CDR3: CASSLRWDNQGEQYF; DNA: TGTGCCAGCAGTCTGAGATGGGACAACCAGGGCGAGCAGTACTTC
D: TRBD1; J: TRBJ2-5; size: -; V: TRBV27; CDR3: CASSKGGWETQYF; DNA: TGTGCCAGCAGCAAAGGGGGCTGGGAGACCCAGTACTTC
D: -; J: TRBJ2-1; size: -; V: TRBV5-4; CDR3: CASSQGHIAYNEQFF; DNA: TGTGCCAGCAGCCAGGGACATATAGCGTACAATGAGCAGTTCTTC
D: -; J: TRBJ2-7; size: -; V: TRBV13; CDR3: CASSPNLRDKPYEQYF; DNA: TGTGCCAGCAGCCCCAATCTAAGGGATAAGCCCTACGAGCAGTACTTC
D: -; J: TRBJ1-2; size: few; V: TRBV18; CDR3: CASSPPGVGALSDYGYTF; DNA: TGTGCCAGCTCACCACCGGGTGTGGGGGCGCTGAGTGACTATGGCTACACCTTC
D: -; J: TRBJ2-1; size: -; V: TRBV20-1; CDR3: CSARDRGSQRYNEQFF; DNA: TGCAGTGCTAGAGATCGGGGTTCACAACGCTACAATGAGCAGTTCTTC
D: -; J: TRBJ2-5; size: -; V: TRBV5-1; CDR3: CASSLGRGPETQYF; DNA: TGCGCCAGCAGCTTGGGTCGGGGTCCGGAGACCCAGTACTTC
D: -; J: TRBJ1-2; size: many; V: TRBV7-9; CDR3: CASSSNRAPNYGYTF; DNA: TGTGCCAGCAGCAGTAACAGGGCGCCTAACTATGGCTACACCTTC
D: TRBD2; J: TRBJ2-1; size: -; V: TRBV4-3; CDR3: CASSHLAQAGGIYNEQFF; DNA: TGCGCCAGCAGCCACCTAGCGCAAGCGGGGGGAATATACAATGAGCAGTTCTTC
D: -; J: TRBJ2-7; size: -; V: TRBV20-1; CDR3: CSARDEPYSYNEQYF; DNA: TGCAGTGCTAGAGATGAGCCCTACTCCTACAATGAGCAGTACTTC
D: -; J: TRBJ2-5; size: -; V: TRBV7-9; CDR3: CASSLALVQETQYF; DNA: TGTGCCAGCAGCTTAGCCCTCGTCCAAGAGACCCAGTACTTC
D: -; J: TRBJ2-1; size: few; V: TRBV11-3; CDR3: CASSPGPTNEQFF; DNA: TGTGCCAGCAGCCCGGGACCTACCAATGAGCAGTTCTTC
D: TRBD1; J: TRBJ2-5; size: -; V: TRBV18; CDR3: CASSRDSLKETQYF; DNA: TGTGCCAGCTCACGGGACAGTCTTAAAGAGACCCAGTACTTC
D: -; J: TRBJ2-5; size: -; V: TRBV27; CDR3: CASSLYRAKQETQYF; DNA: TGTGCCAGCAGTTTGTACCGAGCTAAACAAGAGACCCAGTACTTC
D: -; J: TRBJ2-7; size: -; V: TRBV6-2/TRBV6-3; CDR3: CASTQDSSFYEQYF; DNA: TGTGCCAGCACTCAGGACTCCTCCTTTTACGAGCAGTACTTC
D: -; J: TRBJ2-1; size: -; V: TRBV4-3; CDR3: CASSQAWQGWNEQFF; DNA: TGCGCCAGCAGCCAAGCTTGGCAGGGGTGGAATGAGCAGTTCTTC
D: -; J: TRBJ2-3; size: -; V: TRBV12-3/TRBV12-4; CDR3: CASRARIGADTQYF; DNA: TGTGCCAGCAGGGCCCGAATTGGAGCAGATACGCAGTATTTT
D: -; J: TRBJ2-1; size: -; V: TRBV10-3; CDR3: CAISDRGTYNEQFF; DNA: TGTGCCATCAGTGATAGGGGTACCTACAATGAGCAGTTCTTC
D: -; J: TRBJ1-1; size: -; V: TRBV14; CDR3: CASSQTLTRGRDTEAFF; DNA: TGTGCCAGCAGCCAAACCCTTACCCGCGGCAGGGACACTGAAGCTTTCTTT
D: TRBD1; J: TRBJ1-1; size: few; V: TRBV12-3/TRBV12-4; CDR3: CASRHRGSGAEAFF; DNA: TGTGCCAGCAGGCACAGGGGATCCGGGGCTGAAGCTTTCTTT
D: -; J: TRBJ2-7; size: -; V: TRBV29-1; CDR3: CSGPGPYSYEQYF; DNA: TGCAGCGGCCCGGGACCCTATTCCTACGAGCAGTACTTC
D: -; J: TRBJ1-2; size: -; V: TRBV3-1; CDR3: CASSQDLIYTF; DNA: TGTGCCAGCAGCCAAGACTTAATCTACACCTTC
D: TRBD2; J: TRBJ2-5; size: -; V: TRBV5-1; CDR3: CASSIGTSGGLYNEQYF; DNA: TGCGCCAGCAGCATCGGGACGAGCGGGGGGCTTTACAATGAGCAGTACTTC
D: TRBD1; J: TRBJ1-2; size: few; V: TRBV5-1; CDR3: CASSSGQGIGGYTF; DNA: TGCGCCAGCAGCTCGGGACAGGGGATAGGTGGCTACACCTTC
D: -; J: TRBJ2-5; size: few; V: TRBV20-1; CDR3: CARIQGGQETQYF; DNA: TGCGCCCGTATCCAGGGGGGCCAGGAGACCCAGTACTTC
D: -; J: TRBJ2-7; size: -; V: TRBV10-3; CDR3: CAIRLGLAYEQYF; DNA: TGTGCCATCCGTCTAGGATTGGCCTACGAGCAGTACTTC
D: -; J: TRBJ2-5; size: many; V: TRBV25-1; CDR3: CASSWQPQETQYF; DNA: TGTGCCAGCAGCTGGCAGCCCCAAGAGACCCAGTACTTC